A selection of T cell receptor beta chains follows, all from one sample in a study of T-cell memory formation after mild COVID-19. One entry per CDR3 protein results from TCRdb running MiXCR on the 5' RACE reads. The table shows more than 85,000 distinct CDR3 sequences, with 11% occurring only once. Sequences were obtained from PBMCs or a T cell subset sorted from them (not recorded which). The receptors stem from a man aged 18 to 30 who had mild COVID-19 (a few samples of this study predate the infection). Cell type and time point are not known. CDR3s include the opening cysteine and the closing phenylalanine or tryptophan. D genes are given only for firm matches. Rows may omit the clone size; those that give it use once, few, many or a size class.

v_call	d_call	j_call	clone_size	cdr3_aa	cdr3_nt
TRBV12-5	-	TRBJ2-5	-	CASGLATTAALYF	TGTGCTAGTGGTTTGGCTACGACAGCGGCCCTTTACTTC
TRBV2	-	TRBJ2-5	many	CASDGGETQYF	TGTGCCAGCGACGGAGGGGAGACCCAGTACTTC
TRBV5-6	TRBD1	TRBJ2-1	few	CASLTGVGEQFF	TGTGCCAGCTTGACAGGGGTAGGTGAGCAGTTCTTC
TRBV6-2/TRBV6-3	TRBD1	TRBJ1-5	-	CASSYRGTANQPQHF	TGTGCCAGCAGTTATCGCGGGACAGCTAATCAGCCCCAGCATTTT
TRBV14	-	TRBJ1-2	few	CASSQDDTPYGYTF	TGTGCCAGCAGCCAAGATGACACTCCGTATGGCTACACCTTC
TRBV12-3/TRBV12-4	-	TRBJ1-3	few	CASSLGPGASSGNTIYF	TGTGCCAGCAGTTTAGGTCCGGGGGCGAGCTCTGGAAACACCATATATTTT
TRBV4-1	TRBD1	TRBJ1-6	-	CASSQTGVNSPLHF	TGCGCCAGCAGCCAGACAGGGGTTAATTCACCCCTCCACTTT
TRBV29-1	TRBD1	TRBJ2-2	few	CSVEWGQGTDTGELFF	TGCAGCGTTGAATGGGGACAGGGGACGGACACCGGGGAGCTGTTTTTT
TRBV4-1	TRBD1	TRBJ2-7	few	CASSHRRTGDYEQYF	TGCGCCAGCAGTCACCGGAGGACAGGGGACTACGAGCAGTACTTC
TRBV27	-	TRBJ1-1	-	CASSSGGGNTEAFF	TGTGCCAGCAGCTCTGGAGGGGGGAACACTGAAGCTTTCTTT
TRBV6-2/TRBV6-3	TRBD2	TRBJ2-1	many	CASSRSGGTYNEQFF	TGTGCCAGCAGCAGAAGCGGGGGAACCTACAATGAGCAGTTCTTC
TRBV27	TRBD1	TRBJ2-1	-	CARGGQVEQFF	TGTGCCAGAGGGGGACAGGTTGAGCAGTTCTTC
TRBV4-1	-	TRBJ2-7	few	CASSQVGHLTSYEQYF	TGCGCCAGCAGCCAAGTAGGACACCTCACCTCCTACGAGCAGTACTTC
TRBV7-9	-	TRBJ1-1	few	CASSLSTEAFF	TGTGCCAGCAGCTTATCCACTGAAGCTTTCTTT
TRBV4-3	-	TRBJ1-1	-	CASSQDARGGTEAFF	TGCGCCAGCAGCCAAGACGCCCGCGGGGGGACTGAAGCTTTCTTT
TRBV5-6	-	TRBJ2-3	few	CASTDVTDTQYF	TGTGCCAGCACGGACGTGACAGATACGCAGTATTTT
TRBV27	-	TRBJ2-7	-	CASSLSIGGSYEQYF	TGTGCCAGCAGTTTATCGATCGGAGGCTCCTACGAGCAGTACTTC
TRBV7-3	TRBD1	TRBJ2-3	few	CASSSTGGKDTQYF	TGTGCCAGCAGCTCTACAGGGGGGAAAGATACGCAGTATTTT
TRBV14	-	TRBJ2-1	many	CASSRGPEGMSYNEQFF	TGTGCCAGCAGCCGCGGGCCGGAGGGAATGTCCTACAATGAGCAGTTCTTC
TRBV7-9	-	TRBJ2-3	few	CASSPPSTDTQYF	TGTGCCAGCAGCCCCCCTAGCACAGATACGCAGTATTTT
TRBV5-6	-	TRBJ2-7	-	CASSFDTYEQYF	TGTGCCAGCAGCTTCGATACTTACGAGCAGTACTTC
TRBV7-2	-	TRBJ1-6	few	CASSLGTGFGRIYNSPLHF	TGTGCCAGCAGCTTAGGAACGGGGTTTGGTCGGATATACAATTCACCCCTCCACTTT
TRBV20-1	-	TRBJ1-3	-	CSARDLGVAGNTIYF	TGCAGTGCTAGAGATTTGGGGGTCGCTGGAAACACCATATATTTT
TRBV7-9	-	TRBJ2-7	many	CASSLGDYEQYF	TGTGCCAGCAGCCTGGGGGATTACGAGCAGTACTTC
TRBV6-2/TRBV6-3	-	TRBJ2-4	few	CASGRSTGLGAKNIQYF	TGTGCCAGCGGCCGATCTACAGGGTTAGGAGCCAAAAACATTCAGTACTTC
TRBV7-3	TRBD2	TRBJ2-2	-	CASSTGLASGELFF	TGTGCCAGCAGCACGGGACTAGCCTCTGGGGAGCTGTTTTTT
TRBV24-1	-	TRBJ2-1	-	CATSDSTWQQNNEQFF	TGTGCCACCAGTGATTCAACCTGGCAGCAGAACAATGAGCAGTTCTTC
TRBV7-2	-	TRBJ1-1	many	CASSFRSSVVNTEAFF	TGTGCCAGCAGCTTTAGATCGTCCGTCGTGAACACTGAAGCTTTCTTT
TRBV4-3	-	TRBJ2-4	few	CASSQGVAKNIQYF	TGCGCCAGCAGCCAAGGGGTAGCCAAAAACATTCAGTACTTC
TRBV21-1	-	TRBJ1-6	-	CASSKESGTNSPLHF	TGTGCCAGCAGCAAAGAATCCGGAACAAATTCACCCCTCCACTTT
TRBV5-4	TRBD1	TRBJ2-3	-	CASSSLSGTGAGHTDTQYF	TGTGCCAGCAGCTCACTATCCGGGACAGGGGCTGGCCACACAGATACGCAGTATTTT
TRBV15	-	TRBJ2-2	few	CATSRSVGTGELFF	TGTGCCACCAGCAGAAGTGTGGGCACCGGGGAGCTGTTTTTT
TRBV19	-	TRBJ2-4	-	CASMGVETAKNIQYF	TGTGCCAGTATGGGGGTGGAGACAGCCAAAAACATTCAGTACTTC
TRBV28	TRBD1	TRBJ1-1	-	CASSLVQGARDTEAFF	TGTGCCAGCAGTTTAGTTCAGGGGGCGCGGGACACTGAAGCTTTCTTT
TRBV24-1	TRBD1	TRBJ2-3	few	CATSDWGQGAYTQYF	TGTGCCACCAGTGATTGGGGACAGGGGGCATATACGCAGTATTTT
TRBV19	-	TRBJ2-1	-	CASSILSGDEQFF	TGTGCCAGTAGTATCTTATCCGGGGATGAGCAGTTCTTC